These T cell receptor beta chains were read from a single sample in a study of technical replicates of blood from a few donors. Sequenced by immunoSEQ multiplex PCR; TCRdb stores in-frame clones only, minus some. The table shows under 85,000 clones, with approximately 91% occurring only once. The specimen sequenced was T cells isolated from PBMCs. The receptors come from a human donor in good health. Some clones in this sample may be carry-over from other donors' samples. Both conserved end residues are part of each CDR3. D genes are given only for firm matches. Clone size is shown for a subset of rows, as once, few, many or a class of expanded clone.

TRBJ2-7	once	TRBV27	TRBD2	TGTGCCAGCAGGGACGCGGCGGCGGGAGCCTACGAGCAGTACTTC	CASRDAAAGAYEQYF
TRBJ2-7	NA	TRBV18	TRBD1	TGTGCCAGCTCTCATGCCGGGACAGGTACAACCAACGTCCCCTACGAGCAGTACTTC	CASSHAGTGTTNVPYEQYF
TRBJ2-7	NA	TRBV5-1	TRBD1	TGCGCCAGCAACGACCGGGACAGGGGTTACGAGCAGTACTTC	CASNDRDRGYEQYF
TRBJ1-1	once	TRBV27	TRBD1	TGTGCCAGCAAGCCTGGGACAGCGAACACTGAAGCTTTCTTT	CASKPGTANTEAFF
TRBJ2-7	NA	TRBV4-2	TRBD2	TGTGCCAGCAGCACCCAACTAGCGGGAGGCCACTACGAGCAGTACTTC	CASSTQLAGGHYEQYF
TRBJ1-1	NA	TRBV5-4	TRBD1	TGTGCCAGCAGCGGACAGGGAAACACTGAAGCTTTCTTT	CASSGQGNTEAFF
TRBJ1-1	NA	TRBV29-1	NA	TGCAGCGTTGAAGAACCAGGGAACACTGAAGCTTTCTTT	CSVEEPGNTEAFF
TRBJ1-4	NA	TRBV30	NA	TGTGCCTGGAGTGTAAGCGGGGGGGAAAAACTGTTTTTT	CAWSVSGGEKLFF
TRBJ2-1	NA	TRBV28	TRBD2	TGTGCCAGCCTAGTGGGACTAGCGGATTACAATGAGCAGTTCTTC	CASLVGLADYNEQFF
TRBJ2-3	NA	TRBV7-6	TRBD2	TGTGCCAGCAGCTTAGGAGCGGGAGTCGTAGATACGCAGTATTTT	CASSLGAGVVDTQYF
TRBJ2-2	NA	TRBV5-1	TRBD2	TGCGCCAGCAGCCCGCCGGGACTAGCGGGGTCGGGCGGGGAGCTGTTTTTT	CASSPPGLAGSGGELFF
TRBJ1-2	NA	TRBV6-5	TRBD1	TGTGCCAGCAGTAGGGACAGCTACTATGGCTACACCTTC	CASSRDSYYGYTF
TRBJ1-1	few	TRBV5-4	TRBD1	TGTGCCAGCAGCATTAGACAGGGGAGAACTGAAGCTTTCTTT	CASSIRQGRTEAFF
TRBJ1-1	NA	TRBV9	NA	TGTGCCAGCAGCGTATGGGGGGGGCCAATGAACACTGAAGCTTTCTTT	CASSVWGGPMNTEAFF
TRBJ2-1	NA	TRBV10-1	NA	TGCGCCAGCAGTGATTCGGCGGAAAGCTCCTACAATGAGCAGTTCTTC	CASSDSAESSYNEQFF
TRBJ2-7	NA	TRBV5-4	NA	TGTGCCACTACTTTAGGAGGCTTGGAGCAGTACTTC	CATTLGGLEQYF
TRBJ1-6	once	TRBV7-6	TRBD1	TGTGCCAGCAGCTCCCTGGGACAGGGGTGGGAGTCACCCCTCCACTTT	CASSSLGQGWESPLHF
TRBJ1-5	NA	TRBV25-1	NA	TGTGCCAGCAGTGAAGGGCCCCTGGGCAATCAGCCCCAGCATTTT	CASSEGPLGNQPQHF
TRBJ2-5	NA	TRBV18	NA	TGTGCCAGCTCACCACAGGACAGACGACAAGAGACCCAGTACTTC	CASSPQDRRQETQYF
TRBJ1-2	NA	TRBV11-3	NA	TGTGCCAGCAGCTTAGACAGTAACTATGGCTACACCTTC	CASSLDSNYGYTF
TRBJ2-7	NA	TRBV19	NA	TGTGCCAGTAGTGGGCAGGGTGGGTACGAGCAGTACTTC	CASSGQGGYEQYF
TRBJ1-4	NA	TRBV28	NA	TGTGCCAGCGGCCAGGCTTCGACCTATGAAAAACTGTTTTTT	CASGQASTYEKLFF
TRBJ2-2	NA	TRBV30	TRBD1	TGTGCCCAAGACAGGGTTGACACCGGGGAGCTGTTTTTT	CAQDRVDTGELFF
TRBJ1-5	NA	TRBV6-1	NA	TGTGCCAGCAGTGAAAAGGGTGGGAGGGAACGGTTC	CASSEKGGRERF
TRBJ1-1	few	TRBV11-2	NA	TGTGCCAGCAGCTTATCCGGGAACACTGAAGCTTTCTTT	CASSLSGNTEAFF